What follows are 31 T cell receptor beta chains derived from one specimen sequenced in a study of T cell repertoires in ileal Crohn's disease. Indicated time point: neoterminal ileum biopsy at postoperative endoscopy, about 6 months after surgery. This table comes from immunoSEQ multiplex PCR, and its TCRdb copy is limited to in-frame clones, with some not included. The sample records about 12,000 clones, 75% to 85% being singletons. The sequencing sample was made of ileal tissue. These receptors were taken from an adult with Crohn's disease.

This clone was detected only once. The V call is TRBV7-9, the J call TRBJ2-5; D is perhaps TRBD1 (6 bases). The CDR3 runs 13 residues. In germline, CDR1 is SEHNR, CDR2 FQNEAQ (reference sequence). V was clipped by 6 bases and J by 3 bases, with 11 bases between them. The CDR3 is CASRRQEKETQYF. The CDR3, as DNA: TGTGCCAGCAGGCGACAGGAAAAAGAGACCCAGTACTTC.

The CDR3 bases are TGTGCCAGCAGCAGGGGACAGTTGACTTTCTTT. This sequence encodes CASSRGQLTFF. The genes are TRBV7-9 and TRBJ1-1; 7 bases agree with TRBD1. V shed 5 bases, J shed 12 bases, and the junction held 6 bases outside the gene matches. CDR3 length: 11 residues. Germline V gives CDR1 SEHNR, CDR2 FQNEAQ (reference sequence).

This clone was counted a single time. The chain recombines TRBV29-1 with TRBJ1-1; no reliable D call. Germline V gene sequence: CDR1 SQVTM, CDR2 ANQGSEA. The CDR3 is made up of 11 amino acids. V was pared by 3 bases and J by 10 bases, with 12 bases between. Here the CDR3 DNA reads TGCAGCGTTGAGTTGTTCCGGGGAGCTTTCTTT. This translates into CSVELFRGAFF.

The rearrangement joins TRBV5-6 to TRBJ2-5; D not resolved. Germline V gene sequence: CDR1 SGHDT, CDR2 YYEEEE. The CDR3 runs 15 residues. The V gene lost 0 bases and the J gene lost 4 bases, with 13 bases spanning the gap. CDR3 sequence reads: CASSLEAYSGETQYF. The CDR3 nucleotides are TGTGCCAGCAGCTTGGAGGCGTACTCAGGAGAGACCCAGTACTTC.

This chain links TRBV5-6 with TRBJ1-3, with D hard to call. The ends were cut back, 0 bases at V and 0 bases at J, with 7 bases in the middle. Germline V gives CDR1 SGHDT, CDR2 YYEEEE. The CDR3 contains 15 residues. This chain's CDR3 is CASSLAPDSGNTIYF. The CDR3 DNA is TGTGCCAGCAGCTTGGCTCCAGACTCTGGAAACACCATATATTTT. Filled out from reference TRBV5-6 and TRBJ1-3, the complete variable domain reads DAGVTQSPTHLIKTRGQQVTLRCSPKSGHDTVSWYQQALGQGPQFIFQYYEEEERQRGNFPDRFSGHQFPNYSSELNVNALLLGDSALYLCASSLAPDSGNTIYFGEGSWLTVV.

The chain joins TRBV5-1 to TRBJ2-2; no clear D. The germline V gene encodes CDR1 SGHRS and CDR2 YFSETQ. The CDR3 totals 13 residues. V was pared by 2 bases and J by 6 bases, with 8 bases between. In DNA, the CDR3 is TGCGCCAGCAGCTTCGGTTTTTCCGGGGAGCTGTTTTTT. As protein: CASSFGFSGELFF.

This clone has a handful of counts. The V and J genes are TRBV2 and TRBJ2-2, with 9 nucleotides matching TRBD1. Germline V lookup: CDR1 SNHLY, CDR2 FYNNEI. The CDR3 is made up of 16 amino acids. The ends lost 6 bases at V and 1 base at J; junction bases unmatched: 6. The CDR3, as DNA: TGTGCCAGCAGCCTAATGGGACAGGGGAACACCGGGGAGCTGTTTTTT. This codes for CASSLMGQGNTGELFF.

The chain employs TRBV5-5 and TRBJ1-2; D is perhaps TRBD1 (6 bases). Germline V gene lookup returns CDR1 SGHKS and CDR2 YYEKEE (reference sequence). The CDR3 covers 16 residues. Trimming shortened V by 2 bases and J by 0 bases, and 14 bases separated the two germline ends. CDR3 amino acids: CASSLGRGASNYGYTF. For the CDR3, the DNA is TGTGCCAGCAGCTTAGGTCGGGGGGCGTCTAACTATGGCTACACCTTC.

The chain couples TRBV6-4 to TRBJ2-1; possible D gene TRBD1, 5 bases. In germline, CDR1 is MRHNA, CDR2 SNTAGT. The CDR3 covers 13 residues. Trimming took off 0 bases at V and 5 bases at J, with 5 bases between the two ends. The CDR3 protein is CASSDSGHNEQFF. The CDR3 DNA follows: TGTGCCAGCAGTGACTCGGGGCACAATGAGCAGTTCTTC.

The chain links TRBV4-1 to TRBJ2-7; D is possibly TRBD1 (5 bases). The V end was cut by 1 base, the J end by 3 bases, with 13 bases between. The CDR3 covers 15 residues. CDR1 and CDR2 (germline): MGHRA, YSYEKL. Here the CDR3 DNA reads TGCGCCAGCAGCCAAGCTAGGGCCAGGGACTACGAGCAGTACTTC. Translated: CASSQARARDYEQYF.

This clone came up once. This sequence joins TRBV7-2 and TRBJ1-2; D not resolved. CDR3 length: 14 amino acids. CDR1 and CDR2 from the germline V gene are SGHTA and FQGNSA. Trimming shortened V by 3 bases and J by 8 bases, and 16 bases separated the two germline ends. The CDR3 spells CASSFSQQSGGYTF. The CDR3 DNA sequence: TGTGCCAGCAGCTTCTCTCAACAGTCGGGGGGCTACACCTTC.

The V call is TRBV6-4, the J call TRBJ2-3; 11 bases agree with TRBD2. CDR1 and CDR2 (germline): MRHNA, SNTAGT. The V segment lost 3 bases and the J segment 4 bases; nucleotides outside the gene matches: 6. The CDR3 runs 16 residues. The CDR3 region has the DNA TGTGCCAGCAGTGAGGAAACTAGCGGGGGATCAGATACGCAGTATTTT. It yields the protein CASSEETSGGSDTQYF.

V is TRBV7-2 and J is TRBJ2-5, with TRBD2 as a possible D gene (5 bases). The germline V gene has CDR1 SGHTA and CDR2 FQGNSA. V lost 1 base and J 10 bases, leaving 13 bases between the germline ends. The CDR3 has 13 residues. CDR3 region: CASSLGRVRDQYF. The CDR3 bases are TGTGCCAGCAGCTTAGGGCGGGTTCGGGACCAGTACTTC.

This sequence joins TRBV28 and TRBJ1-4; 12 bases fit TRBD1. Germline CDR1 MDHEN, CDR2 SYDVKM. The CDR3 length is 16 residues. The trim removed 2 bases at V and 8 bases at J, leaving 6 bases unmatched. The CDR3 here is CASSLGGQGAREKLFF. CDR3 sequence (DNA): TGTGCCAGCAGTTTAGGGGGACAGGGGGCGAGAGAAAAACTGTTTTTT.

This chain links TRBV5-4 with TRBJ2-2, with D possibly TRBD1 on 6 matching bases. CDR1 is SGHNT, CDR2 YYREEE, per germline (reference sequence). Between the trimmed V and J ends, which lost 0 bases and 1 base, there was a span of 10 bases. This CDR3 is 16 amino acids long. This CDR3 is CASSLAGQMNTGELFF. In DNA form, the CDR3 reads TGTGCCAGCAGCTTGGCCGGACAGATGAACACCGGGGAGCTGTTTTTT.

This rearrangement joins TRBV4-1 to TRBJ1-5, with D tentatively TRBD1 (5 bases). Trimming took 4 bases from V and 0 from J, leaving 16 bases between them. The germline V gene encodes CDR1 MGHRA and CDR2 YSYEKL. The CDR3 consists of 17 residues. The CDR3 coding sequence is TGCGCCAGCAGCCTTGGCGCGGGGACCCTTAGCAATCAGCCCCAGCATTTT. Protein product: CASSLGAGTLSNQPQHF.

The J gene is TRBJ2-7, the V gene TRBV14; 7 bases map to TRBD1. This CDR3 spans 16 amino acids. The J segment lost 0 bases and the V segment lost 1 base, leaving 6 bases of the junction unmatched. From germline, CDR1 is SGHDN and CDR2 FVKESK. In DNA, the CDR3 is TGTGCCAGCAGCCAAGGCCCGGGACAGTACTCCTACGAGCAGTACTTC. Its protein product is CASSQGPGQYSYEQYF.

V gene TRBV6-4 combines with J gene TRBJ2-4; 14 bases are a match to TRBD2. Looked up from germline, CDR1 is MRHNA and CDR2 is SNTAGT. The CDR3 has 16 amino acids. With 6 bases clipped from V and 0 bases from J, the junction kept 1 base outside the gene matches. CDR3 residues: CASRTSGGAAKNIQYF. The CDR3 nucleotides are TGTGCCAGCAGGACTAGCGGGGGGGCAGCCAAAAACATTCAGTACTTC.

The chain couples TRBV28 to TRBJ2-2, with TRBD1 matching over 7 bases. CDR3 length: 15 amino acids. Germline values: CDR1 MDHEN, CDR2 SYDVKM. V trimming: 1 base; J trimming: 3 bases; junction bases outside the gene matches: 2. The CDR3, as DNA: TGTGCCAGCAGTTTATATGGGACAGACACCGGGGAGCTGTTTTTT. It specifies CASSLYGTDTGELFF.

The genes are TRBV19 and TRBJ1-2; 7 nucleotides agree with TRBD1. Germline V gene sequence: CDR1 LNHDA, CDR2 SQIVND (reference sequence). The CDR3 is 13 amino acids. The V and J ends lost 5 bases and 5 bases, in that order; junction bases with no gene match: 5. The CDR3 nucleotides are TGTGCCAGTAGTCCGGAGGGGGCGTATGGCTACACCTTC. The encoded protein is CASSPEGAYGYTF.

The chain recombines TRBV18 with TRBJ1-5; TRBD1 matches at 9 bases. This CDR3 is built from 15 residues. Germline CDR1 reads KGHSH; CDR2 reads LQKENI. V trimming: 4 bases; J trimming: 6 bases; junction bases outside the gene matches: 7. The CDR3 sequence: CASSQQGAQGQPQHF. The CDR3 DNA sequence: TGTGCCAGCTCACAACAGGGGGCGCAGGGTCAGCCCCAGCATTTT. The full variable domain, its missing parts supplied by reference TRBV18 and TRBJ1-5, is NAGVMQNPRHLVRRRGQEARLRCSPMKGHSHVYWYRQLPEEGLKFMVYLQKENIIDESGMPKERFSAEFPKEGPSILRIQQVVRGDSAAYFCASSQQGAQGQPQHFGDGTRLSIL.

This chain links TRBV9 with TRBJ2-1; the D is unclear. This CDR3 spans 13 amino acids. Trimming pared 3 bases from V and 4 bases from J, leaving 8 bases between. In germline, CDR1 is SGDLS, CDR2 YYNGEE. The CDR3 coding sequence is TGTGCCAGCAGCGCCTCGAGTTACAATGAGCAGTTCTTC. It encodes CASSASSYNEQFF.

The J gene is TRBJ1-6, the V gene TRBV10-3; 8 bases map to TRBD1. J lost 5 bases, V lost 7 bases, and 7 bases had no gene match. This CDR3 has 15 amino acids. Germline V lookup: CDR1 ENHRY, CDR2 SYGVKD. The CDR3 DNA follows: TGTGCCATCAAGGTGACAGGGGAAGATAATTCACCCCTCCACTTT. Translated: CAIKVTGEDNSPLHF.

The chain employs TRBV30 and TRBJ1-1; D is uncertain. Germline lookup yields CDR1 GTSNPN and CDR2 SVGIG (reference sequence). The CDR3 is 10 residues long. V was cut by 1 base and J by 10 bases, with 7 bases left in between. The CDR3: CAWSDLIAFF. CDR3 DNA: TGTGCCTGGAGTGATCTTATAGCTTTCTTT.

The chain has TRBV2 and TRBJ2-3; tentatively, D is TRBD2 (7 bases). V gave up 7 bases and J gave up 6 bases, with 14 bases separating them. Germline assignment: CDR1 SNHLY and CDR2 FYNNEI. The CDR3 runs to 13 residues. CDR3 bases: TGTGCCAGCATGCTCGAGGGGGGGGATACGCAGTATTTT. This codes for CASMLEGGDTQYF.

The gene calls are TRBV5-1 and TRBJ1-3; D is unclear. Germline V lookup: CDR1 SGHRS, CDR2 YFSETQ. CDR3 size: 16 residues. The ends were cut back, 2 bases at V and 0 bases at J, with 12 bases in the middle. The CDR3 reads CASSFGAGSSGNTIYF. DNA of the CDR3: TGCGCCAGCAGCTTCGGAGCGGGGAGCTCTGGAAACACCATATATTTT.

This chain uses TRBV11-3 with TRBJ1-1; D is undetermined. The CDR3 loop spans 13 amino acids. V lost 1 base, J lost 5 bases, and 8 bases lay in between. The V gene's germline CDR1 is SGHNT and CDR2 YENEEA. The CDR3 coding sequence is TGTGCCAGCAGCTTAGGAGAGAAGACTGAAGCTTTCTTT. It translates to CASSLGEKTEAFF. Full variable domain (remainder filled in from reference TRBV11-3 and TRBJ1-1): EAGVVQSPRYKIIEKKQPVAFWCNPISGHNTLYWYLQNLGQGPELLIRYENEEAVDDSQLPKDRFSAERLKGVDSTLKIQPAELGDSAVYLCASSLGEKTEAFFGQGTRLTVV.

V and J are TRBV2 and TRBJ2-3, with 10 bases fitting TRBD2. The CDR3 consists of 13 residues. With V trimmed by 7 bases and J by 4 bases, 2 bases remained unmatched. Germline V gene data show CDR1 as SNHLY and CDR2 as FYNNEI. The CDR3: CASTSGSADTQYF. CDR3 sequence (DNA): TGTGCCAGCACTAGCGGGAGTGCAGATACGCAGTATTTT. The full variable domain, rest sourced from reference TRBV2 and TRBJ2-3, is EPEVTQTPSHQVTQMGQEVILRCVPISNHLYFYWYRQILGQKVEFLVSFYNNEISEKSEIFDDQFSVERPDGSNFTLKIRSTKLEDSAMYFCASTSGSADTQYFGPGTRLTVL.

The chain uses TRBV29-1 and TRBJ1-2, with 10 positions matching TRBD1. The CDR3 runs 13 residues. The trim removed 6 bases at V and 8 bases at J, leaving 9 bases unmatched. CDR1 and CDR2 from the germline V gene are SQVTM and ANQGSEA. CDR3 DNA sequence: TGCAGCGTCGCCCGACAGGGGGCGGGGGGCTACACCTTC. It yields the protein CSVARQGAGGYTF.

V and J are TRBV5-1 and TRBJ2-7; D might be TRBD1 (5 bases). The CDR3 is 16 residues long. The germline V and J ends were trimmed by 2 bases and 7 bases, with 22 bases remaining between them. Germline V gene sequence: CDR1 SGHRS, CDR2 YFSETQ. The CDR3 nucleotides read TGCGCCAGCAGCTTTGGTGATATGGGCGGAAGGGGTGAGCAGTACTTC. It is translated as CASSFGDMGGRGEQYF.

This clone was counted only a few times. The chain carries TRBV5-1 and TRBJ2-7, with D possibly being TRBD1 (5 bases). CDR1 and CDR2 (germline): SGHRS, YFSETQ. The CDR3 loop spans 15 amino acids. V gave up 0 bases and J gave up 0 bases, with 10 bases separating them. CDR3: CASSLVDRTSYEQYF. CDR3 sequence (DNA): TGCGCCAGCAGCTTGGTTGACAGAACCTCCTACGAGCAGTACTTC.